This T cell receptor beta chain was sequenced during a study of T cell responses to AZD1222 COVID-19 vaccine. TCRdb's copy holds only in-frame clones and misses some; the assay was immunoSEQ multiplex PCR. The sample contains some 250,000 clones, around 93% of which appear only once. Findings and caveats of the study: CD4 TCRs associated with vaccination spanned spike, dominating at 160-218 and 743-854. Reportedly, nearly half of unique spike TCRs recognized epitopes outside B.1.351/B.1.1.7 mutations. Receipt of two AZD1222 doses was followed by a rise in Spike-specific TCR breadth and depth.

A note on this clone: What it binds is unknown.

V lost 5 bases to trimming and J lost 4 bases; unmatched junction nucleotides: 4. Germline V gene lookup returns CDR1 SGHTA and CDR2 FQGNSA. The CDR3 length is 14 residues. Source: peripheral blood, taken 28 days after the second AZD1222 dose. This receptor was obtained from an adult who received the AZD1222 COVID-19 vaccine. This chain links TRBV7-2 with TRBJ1-4; 7 nucleotides agree with TRBD1. The DNA of the CDR3 is TGTGCCAGCAGCGTCCAGGGGGGTAATGAAAAACTGTTTTTT. Protein product: CASSVQGGNEKLFF.